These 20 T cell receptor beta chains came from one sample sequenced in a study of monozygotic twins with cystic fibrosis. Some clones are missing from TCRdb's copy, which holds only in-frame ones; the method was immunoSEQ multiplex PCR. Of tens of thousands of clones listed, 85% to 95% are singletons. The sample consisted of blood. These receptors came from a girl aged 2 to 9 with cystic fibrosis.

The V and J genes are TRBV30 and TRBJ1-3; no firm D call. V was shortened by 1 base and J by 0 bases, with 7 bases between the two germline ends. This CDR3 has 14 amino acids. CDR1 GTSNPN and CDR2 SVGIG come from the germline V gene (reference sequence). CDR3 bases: TGTGCCTGGAGTGATGACCCCTCTGGAAACACCATATATTTT. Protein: CAWSDDPSGNTIYF.

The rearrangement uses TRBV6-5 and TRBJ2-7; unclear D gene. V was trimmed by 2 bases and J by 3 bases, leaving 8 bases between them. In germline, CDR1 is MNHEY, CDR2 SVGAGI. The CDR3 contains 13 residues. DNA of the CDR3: TGTGCCAGCAGTTACCAGTTTTACTACGAGCAGTACTTC. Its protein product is CASSYQFYYEQYF.

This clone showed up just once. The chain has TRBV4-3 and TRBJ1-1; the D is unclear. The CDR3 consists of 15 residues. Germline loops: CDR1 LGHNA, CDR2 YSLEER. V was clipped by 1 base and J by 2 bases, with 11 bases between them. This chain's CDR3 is CASSQGARVNTEAFF. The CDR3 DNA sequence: TGCGCCAGCAGCCAAGGCGCTCGGGTAAACACTGAAGCTTTCTTT.

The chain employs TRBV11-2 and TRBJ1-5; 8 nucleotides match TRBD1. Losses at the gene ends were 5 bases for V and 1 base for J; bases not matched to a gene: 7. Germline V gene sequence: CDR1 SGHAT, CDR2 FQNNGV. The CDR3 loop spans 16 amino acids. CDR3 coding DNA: TGTGCCAGCAGCGCCGGACAGGGTTTAAGCAATCAGCCCCAGCATTTT. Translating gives CASSAGQGLSNQPQHF.

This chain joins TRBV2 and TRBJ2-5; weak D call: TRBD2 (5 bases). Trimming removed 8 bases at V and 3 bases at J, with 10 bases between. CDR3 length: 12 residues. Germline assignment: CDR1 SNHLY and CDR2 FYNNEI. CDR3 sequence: CASGSDEETQYF. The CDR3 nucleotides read TGTGCCAGCGGTAGCGACGAAGAGACCCAGTACTTC.

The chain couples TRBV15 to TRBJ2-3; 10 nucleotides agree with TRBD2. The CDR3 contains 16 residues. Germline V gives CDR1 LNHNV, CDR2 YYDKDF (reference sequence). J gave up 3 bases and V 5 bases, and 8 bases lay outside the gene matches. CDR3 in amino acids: CATSFRTSGVTDTQYF. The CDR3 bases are TGTGCCACCAGCTTCCGAACTAGCGGGGTTACAGATACGCAGTATTTT.

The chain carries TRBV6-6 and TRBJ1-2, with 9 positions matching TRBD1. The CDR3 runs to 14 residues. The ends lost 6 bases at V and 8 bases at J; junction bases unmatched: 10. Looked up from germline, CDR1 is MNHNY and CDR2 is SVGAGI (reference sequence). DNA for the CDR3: TGTGCCAGCAGACTCCATGACAGGGGGGGCGGCTACACCTTC. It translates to CASRLHDRGGGYTF.

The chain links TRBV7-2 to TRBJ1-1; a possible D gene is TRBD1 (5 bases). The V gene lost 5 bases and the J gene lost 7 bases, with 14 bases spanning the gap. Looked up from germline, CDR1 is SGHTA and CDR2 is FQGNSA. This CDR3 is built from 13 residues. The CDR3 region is CASSRRGLDEAFF. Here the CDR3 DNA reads TGTGCCAGCAGCCGGAGGGGTCTCGATGAAGCTTTCTTT.

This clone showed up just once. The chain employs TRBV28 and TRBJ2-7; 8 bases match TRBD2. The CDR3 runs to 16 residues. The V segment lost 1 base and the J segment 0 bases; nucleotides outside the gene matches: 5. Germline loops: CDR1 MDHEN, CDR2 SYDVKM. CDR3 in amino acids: CASSLSSGGRSYEQYF. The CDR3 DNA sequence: TGTGCCAGCAGTTTATCGAGCGGGGGCCGCTCCTACGAGCAGTACTTC.

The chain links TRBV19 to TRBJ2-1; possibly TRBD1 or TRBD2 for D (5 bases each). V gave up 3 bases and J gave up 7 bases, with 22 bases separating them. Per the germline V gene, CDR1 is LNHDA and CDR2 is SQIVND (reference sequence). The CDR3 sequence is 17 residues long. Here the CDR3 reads CASSMMVAQGRGNEQFF. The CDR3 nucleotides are TGTGCCAGTAGTATGATGGTAGCGCAGGGTAGGGGTAATGAGCAGTTCTTC.

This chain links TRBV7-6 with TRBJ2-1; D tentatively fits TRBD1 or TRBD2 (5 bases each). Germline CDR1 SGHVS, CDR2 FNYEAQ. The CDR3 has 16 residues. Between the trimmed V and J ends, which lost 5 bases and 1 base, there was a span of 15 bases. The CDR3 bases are TGTGCCAGCAGCCCGTCCGGGGCTGCTTCCTACAATGAGCAGTTCTTC. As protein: CASSPSGAASYNEQFF.

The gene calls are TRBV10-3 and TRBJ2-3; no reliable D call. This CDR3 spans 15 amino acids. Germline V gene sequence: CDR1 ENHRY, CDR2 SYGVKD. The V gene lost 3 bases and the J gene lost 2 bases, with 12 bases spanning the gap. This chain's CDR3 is CAISDPLTVTDTQYF. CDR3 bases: TGTGCCATCAGTGATCCCCTTACCGTCACAGATACGCAGTATTTT.

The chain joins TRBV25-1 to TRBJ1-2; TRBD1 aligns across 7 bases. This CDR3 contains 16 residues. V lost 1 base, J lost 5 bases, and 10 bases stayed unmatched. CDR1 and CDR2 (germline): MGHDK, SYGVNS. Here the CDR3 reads CASSELGTDSHYGYTF. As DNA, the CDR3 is TGTGCCAGCAGTGAATTAGGGACAGATTCGCATTATGGCTACACCTTC.

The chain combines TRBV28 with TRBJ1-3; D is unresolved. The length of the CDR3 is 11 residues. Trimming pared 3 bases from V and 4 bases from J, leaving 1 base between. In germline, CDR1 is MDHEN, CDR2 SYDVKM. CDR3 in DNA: TGTGCCAGCAGTTTGGGAAACACCATATATTTT. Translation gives CASSLGNTIYF.

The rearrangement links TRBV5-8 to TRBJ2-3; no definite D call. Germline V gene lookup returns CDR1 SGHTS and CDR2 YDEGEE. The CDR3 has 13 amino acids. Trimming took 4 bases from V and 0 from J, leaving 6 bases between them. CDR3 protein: CASSVGSTDTQYF. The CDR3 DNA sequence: TGTGCCAGCAGCGTTGGTAGCACAGATACGCAGTATTTT.

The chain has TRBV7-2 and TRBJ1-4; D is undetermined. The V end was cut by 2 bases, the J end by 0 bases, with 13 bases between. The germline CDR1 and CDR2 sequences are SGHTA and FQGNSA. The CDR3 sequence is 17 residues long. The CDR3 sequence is CASSLFASQATNEKLFF. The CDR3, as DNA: TGTGCCAGCAGCTTATTTGCCAGCCAGGCAACTAATGAAAAACTGTTTTTT.

Written as DNA, the CDR3 is TGTGCCACGTCTGGTGACGCCTACATGAACACTGAAGCTTTCTTT. Translating gives CATSGDAYMNTEAFF. The chain is built from TRBV6-5 and TRBJ1-1; no definite D call. CDR1 and CDR2 (germline): MNHEY, SVGAGI. With 10 bases removed from V and 0 bases from J, the gap between germline ends came to 18 bases. The CDR3 totals 15 residues.

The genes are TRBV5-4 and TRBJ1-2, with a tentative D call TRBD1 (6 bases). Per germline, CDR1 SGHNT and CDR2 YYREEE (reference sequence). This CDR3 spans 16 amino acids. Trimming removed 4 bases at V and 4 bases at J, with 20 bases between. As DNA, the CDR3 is TGTGCCAGCAGCGGAACCGGGACATCGGCCCCCTATGGCTACACCTTC. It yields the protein CASSGTGTSAPYGYTF.

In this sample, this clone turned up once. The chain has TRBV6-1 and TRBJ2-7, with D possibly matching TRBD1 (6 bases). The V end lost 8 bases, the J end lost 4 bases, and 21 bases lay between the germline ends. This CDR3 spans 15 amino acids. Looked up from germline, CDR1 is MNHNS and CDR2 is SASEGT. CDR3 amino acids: CASGARGFPAYEQYF. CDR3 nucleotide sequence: TGTGCCAGCGGAGCCAGGGGTTTTCCCGCGTACGAGCAGTACTTC.

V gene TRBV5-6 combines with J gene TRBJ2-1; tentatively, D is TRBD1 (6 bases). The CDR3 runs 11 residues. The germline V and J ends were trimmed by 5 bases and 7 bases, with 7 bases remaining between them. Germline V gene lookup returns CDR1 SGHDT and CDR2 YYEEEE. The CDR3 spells CASSTGNEQFF. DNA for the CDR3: TGTGCCAGCAGTACAGGGAATGAGCAGTTCTTC.